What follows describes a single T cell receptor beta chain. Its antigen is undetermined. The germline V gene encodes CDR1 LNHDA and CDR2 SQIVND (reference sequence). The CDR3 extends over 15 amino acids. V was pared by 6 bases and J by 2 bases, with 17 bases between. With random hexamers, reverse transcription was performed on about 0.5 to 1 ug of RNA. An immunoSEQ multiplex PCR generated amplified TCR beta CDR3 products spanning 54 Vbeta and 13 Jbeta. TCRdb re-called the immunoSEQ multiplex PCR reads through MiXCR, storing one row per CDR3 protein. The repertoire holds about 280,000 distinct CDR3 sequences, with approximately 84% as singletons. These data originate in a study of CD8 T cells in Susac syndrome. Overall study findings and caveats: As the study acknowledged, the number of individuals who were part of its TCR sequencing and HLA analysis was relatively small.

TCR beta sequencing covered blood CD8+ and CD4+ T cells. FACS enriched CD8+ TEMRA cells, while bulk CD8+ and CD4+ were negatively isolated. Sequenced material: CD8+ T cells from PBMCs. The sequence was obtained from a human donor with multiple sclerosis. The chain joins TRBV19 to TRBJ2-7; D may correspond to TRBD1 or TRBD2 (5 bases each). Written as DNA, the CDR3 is TGTGCCAGTAGACCGGCCCTTGGGGGAACCTACGAGCAGTACTTC. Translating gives CASRPALGGTYEQYF.